This is a list of T cell receptor beta chains from one sample in a study of blood T cell repertoires in COVID-19. Data came from immunoSEQ multiplex PCR; TCRdb stores just in-frame clones and leaves some out. The sample consists of roughly 7,500 clones, under 90% of them appearing once. The sample taken for sequencing was peripheral blood. The source is a human donor in a cohort sampled during active COVID-19. CDR3s include the opening cysteine and the closing phenylalanine or tryptophan. Each record gives: J gene, clone size, D gene, V gene, CDR3 DNA, CDR3 protein. D genes are given only for firm matches. A row's size may be missing; if present it is once, few, many or a size class.

j_gene: TRBJ2-7
abundance: .
d_gene: .
v_gene: TRBV18
CDR3nt: TGTGCCAGCTCACCGGACTCCCAGAGGAGCCCCTACGAGCAGTACTTC
CDR3aa: CASSPDSQRSPYEQYF

j_gene: TRBJ2-3
abundance: .
d_gene: TRBD2
v_gene: TRBV5-6
CDR3nt: TGTGCCAGCAGTCCCGGGGGGGACGATACAGATACGCAGTATTTT
CDR3aa: CASSPGGDDTDTQYF

j_gene: TRBJ1-5
abundance: .
d_gene: .
v_gene: TRBV5-1
CDR3nt: TGCGCCAGCAGCTTGGGGGGAGCGGTTAGCAATCAGCCCCAGCATTTT
CDR3aa: CASSLGGAVSNQPQHF

j_gene: TRBJ2-7
abundance: .
d_gene: TRBD2
v_gene: TRBV3-1/TRBV3-2
CDR3nt: TGTGCCAGCAGCTCTATGGGACTAGCGGGGGGGCCCGAGCAGTACTTC
CDR3aa: CASSSMGLAGGPEQYF

j_gene: TRBJ2-7
abundance: .
d_gene: .
v_gene: TRBV19
CDR3nt: TGTGCCAGTAGTATTTTACAAGACAGGGAGCAGTACTTC
CDR3aa: CASSILQDREQYF

j_gene: TRBJ2-1
abundance: .
d_gene: TRBD1
v_gene: TRBV9
CDR3nt: TGTGCCAGCAGCCTTGGGACAGGGGCTGAGCAGTTCTTC
CDR3aa: CASSLGTGAEQFF

j_gene: TRBJ1-2
abundance: few
d_gene: .
v_gene: TRBV7-9
CDR3nt: TGTGCCAGCAGCCCTGTGGGAGCCTTCTATGGCTACACCTTC
CDR3aa: CASSPVGAFYGYTF

j_gene: TRBJ2-3
abundance: few
d_gene: .
v_gene: TRBV5-1
CDR3nt: TGCGCCAGCATGCCGTTGGACAAACCTAGCACAGATACGCAGTATTTT
CDR3aa: CASMPLDKPSTDTQYF

j_gene: TRBJ2-6
abundance: .
d_gene: .
v_gene: TRBV7-9
CDR3nt: TGTGCCAGCAGTGTGACAGAGTCTGGGGCCAACGTCCTGACTTTC
CDR3aa: CASSVTESGANVLTF

j_gene: TRBJ2-2
abundance: .
d_gene: .
v_gene: TRBV15
CDR3nt: TGTGCCACCAGCAGACTTGACATCAACACCGGGGAGCTGTTTTTT
CDR3aa: CATSRLDINTGELFF

j_gene: TRBJ1-2
abundance: few
d_gene: TRBD1
v_gene: TRBV19
CDR3nt: TGTGCCAGTATGACACGGACAGGGGCACACTATGGCTACACCTTC
CDR3aa: CASMTRTGAHYGYTF

j_gene: TRBJ1-5
abundance: few
d_gene: .
v_gene: TRBV6-5
CDR3nt: TGTGCCAGCAGAACAGGGAATGGTCAGCCCCAGCATTTT
CDR3aa: CASRTGNGQPQHF

j_gene: TRBJ2-5
abundance: .
d_gene: TRBD2
v_gene: TRBV11-2
CDR3nt: TGTGCCAGCAGCTTAGTCGGGGGGGCCACAGAGACCCAGTACTTC
CDR3aa: CASSLVGGATETQYF

j_gene: TRBJ2-2
abundance: .
d_gene: TRBD2
v_gene: TRBV7-2
CDR3nt: TGTGCCAGCAGCGCTGGACTAGCGGGGGCCGGGGAGCTGTTTTTT
CDR3aa: CASSAGLAGAGELFF

j_gene: TRBJ1-2
abundance: .
d_gene: .
v_gene: TRBV4-3
CDR3nt: TGCGCCAGCAGCCGGACCACAGGGCTTAGTGGGGGCTACACCTTC
CDR3aa: CASSRTTGLSGGYTF

j_gene: TRBJ2-5
abundance: .
d_gene: .
v_gene: TRBV11-3
CDR3nt: TGTGCCAGCAGCTCTACCTTGCCTCTTTCCGGGACACCAGTACAAGAGACCCAGTACTTC
CDR3aa: CASSSTLPLSGTPVQETQYF

j_gene: TRBJ2-1
abundance: once
d_gene: TRBD2
v_gene: TRBV9
CDR3nt: TGTGCCAGCAGCGCCGAGACGTTAGCGGGACGGGAGCAGTTCTTC
CDR3aa: CASSAETLAGREQFF

j_gene: TRBJ2-5
abundance: once
d_gene: TRBD2
v_gene: TRBV5-1
CDR3nt: TGCGCCAGCAGCTTGGGGGGGGGTCAAGAGACCCAGTACTTC
CDR3aa: CASSLGGGQETQYF

j_gene: TRBJ1-3
abundance: .
d_gene: TRBD1
v_gene: TRBV20-1
CDR3nt: TGCAGTGCTAGTTGGCAGGGGGCTGCTGGAAACACCATATATTTT
CDR3aa: CSASWQGAAGNTIYF

j_gene: TRBJ1-2
abundance: .
d_gene: TRBD1
v_gene: TRBV19
CDR3nt: TGTGCCAGTAGTAAAACAGGGGGCAGCTATGGCTACACCTTC
CDR3aa: CASSKTGGSYGYTF